The source of this T cell receptor beta chain is a study of vaccination and CD4 T cells after COVID-19. Germline V gene sequence: CDR1 MNHEY, CDR2 SMNVEV (reference sequence). The CDR3 length is 17 residues. V lost 6 bases, J lost 4 bases, and 14 bases stayed unmatched. This sample's treatment: roughly nine-day PBMC culture with coronavirus spike peptide pools or control peptides (ViraFEST assay). On this clonotype itself: Its antigen is undetermined.

The study sequenced cultured CD4+ T cell DNA using the Oncomine TCR Beta short-read assay. The authors extracted genomic DNA from cultured CD4+ T cells. TCRdb reprocessed the PCR reads with MiXCR, giving one entry per CDR3 protein. The sample records roughly 24,000 distinct CDR3 sequences, over 60% being singletons. The sequence came from a human donor who had recovered from COVID-19. Specimen: CD4+ T cells from blood, cultured in vitro. The chain carries TRBV27 and TRBJ1-2; TRBD1 matches at 10 bases. The DNA for the CDR3 is TGTGCCAGCAGCCAGTTTACACCGACAGGGGGCCTCTATGGCTACACCTTC. Translated: CASSQFTPTGGLYGYTF.